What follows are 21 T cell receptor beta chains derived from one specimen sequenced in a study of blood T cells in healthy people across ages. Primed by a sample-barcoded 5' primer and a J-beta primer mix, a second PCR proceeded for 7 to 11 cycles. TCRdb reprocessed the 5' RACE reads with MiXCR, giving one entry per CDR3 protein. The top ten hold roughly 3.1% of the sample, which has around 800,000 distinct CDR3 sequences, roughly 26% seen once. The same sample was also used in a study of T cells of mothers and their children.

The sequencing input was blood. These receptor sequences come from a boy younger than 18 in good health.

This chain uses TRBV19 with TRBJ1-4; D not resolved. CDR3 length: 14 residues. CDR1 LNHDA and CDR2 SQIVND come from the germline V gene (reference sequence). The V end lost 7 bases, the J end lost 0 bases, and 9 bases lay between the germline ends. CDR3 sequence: CASMTPATNEKLFF. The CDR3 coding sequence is TGTGCCAGTATGACTCCGGCAACTAATGAAAAACTGTTTTTT.

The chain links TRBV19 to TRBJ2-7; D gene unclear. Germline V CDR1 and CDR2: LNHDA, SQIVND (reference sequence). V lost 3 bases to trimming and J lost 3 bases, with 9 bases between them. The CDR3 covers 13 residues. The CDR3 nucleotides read TGTGCCAGTAGTATGGGCAGTATCTACGAGCAGTACTTC. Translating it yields CASSMGSIYEQYF.

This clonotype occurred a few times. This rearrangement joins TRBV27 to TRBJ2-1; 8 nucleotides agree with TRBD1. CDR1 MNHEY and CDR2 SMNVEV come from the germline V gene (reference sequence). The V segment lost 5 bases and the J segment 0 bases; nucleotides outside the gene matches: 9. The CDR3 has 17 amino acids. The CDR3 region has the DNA TGTGCCAGCAGTCCAACAGGGGGGTCCAGCTCCTACAATGAGCAGTTCTTC. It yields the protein CASSPTGGSSSYNEQFF.

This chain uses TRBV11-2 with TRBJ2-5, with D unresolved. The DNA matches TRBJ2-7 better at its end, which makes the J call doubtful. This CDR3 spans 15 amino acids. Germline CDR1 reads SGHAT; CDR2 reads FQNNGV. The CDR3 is CASSLLWLTSYEQYF. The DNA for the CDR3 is TGTGCCAGCAGCTTATTATGGCTGACCTCCTACGAGCAGTACTTC.

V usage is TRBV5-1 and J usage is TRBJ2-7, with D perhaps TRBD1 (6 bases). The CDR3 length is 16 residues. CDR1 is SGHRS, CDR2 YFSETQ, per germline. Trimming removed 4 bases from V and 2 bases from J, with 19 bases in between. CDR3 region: CASSRSTGYQTYEQYF. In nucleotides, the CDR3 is TGCGCCAGCAGCAGGTCGACAGGCTATCAGACCTACGAGCAGTACTTC.

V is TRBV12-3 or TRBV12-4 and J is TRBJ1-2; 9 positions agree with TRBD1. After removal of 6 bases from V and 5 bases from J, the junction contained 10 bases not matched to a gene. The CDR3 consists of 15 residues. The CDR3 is CASRLKTGGRYGYTF. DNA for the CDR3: TGTGCCAGCAGACTGAAGACAGGGGGGAGGTATGGCTACACCTTC.

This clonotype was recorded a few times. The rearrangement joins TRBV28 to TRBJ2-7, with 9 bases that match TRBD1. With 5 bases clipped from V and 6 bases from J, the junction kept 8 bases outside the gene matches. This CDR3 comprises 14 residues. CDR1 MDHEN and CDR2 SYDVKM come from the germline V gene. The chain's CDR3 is CASSTNRGLGEQYF. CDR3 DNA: TGTGCCAGCAGTACCAACAGGGGGCTGGGCGAGCAGTACTTC.

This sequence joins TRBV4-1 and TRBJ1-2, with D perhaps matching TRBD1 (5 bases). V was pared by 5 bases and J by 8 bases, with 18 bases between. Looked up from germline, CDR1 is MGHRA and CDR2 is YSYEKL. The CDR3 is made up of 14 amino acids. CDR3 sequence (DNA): TGCGCCAGCAGCTTAGGGACCCCTGCGGGAGGCTACACCTTC. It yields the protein CASSLGTPAGGYTF.

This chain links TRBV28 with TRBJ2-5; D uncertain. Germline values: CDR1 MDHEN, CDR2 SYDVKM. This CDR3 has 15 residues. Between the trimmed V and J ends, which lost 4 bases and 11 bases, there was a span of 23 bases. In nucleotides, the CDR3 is TGTGCCAGCAGTTCCCCCTGGGAAGAATTCTACGTGCAGTACTTC. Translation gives CASSSPWEEFYVQYF.

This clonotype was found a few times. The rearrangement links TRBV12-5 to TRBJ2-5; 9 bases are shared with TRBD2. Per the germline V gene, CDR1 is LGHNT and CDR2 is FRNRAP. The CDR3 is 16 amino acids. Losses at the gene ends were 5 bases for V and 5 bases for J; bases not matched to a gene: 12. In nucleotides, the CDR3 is TGTGCTAGTGGTGAGCCCAGCGGGGGGCAGAGGGAGACCCAGTACTTC. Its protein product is CASGEPSGGQRETQYF.

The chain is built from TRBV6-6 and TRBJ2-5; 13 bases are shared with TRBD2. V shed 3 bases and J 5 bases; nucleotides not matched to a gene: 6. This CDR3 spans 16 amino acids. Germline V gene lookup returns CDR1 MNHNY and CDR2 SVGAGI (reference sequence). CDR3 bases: TGTGCCAGCAGTTATTCACTAGCGGGGGGGCCGGAGACCCAGTACTTC. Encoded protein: CASSYSLAGGPETQYF.

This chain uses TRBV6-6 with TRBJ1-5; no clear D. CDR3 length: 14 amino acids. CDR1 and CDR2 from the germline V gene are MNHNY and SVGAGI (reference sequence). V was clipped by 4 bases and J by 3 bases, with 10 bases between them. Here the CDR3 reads CASSFRAVNQPQHF. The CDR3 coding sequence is TGTGCCAGCAGTTTTCGGGCAGTCAATCAGCCCCAGCATTTT.

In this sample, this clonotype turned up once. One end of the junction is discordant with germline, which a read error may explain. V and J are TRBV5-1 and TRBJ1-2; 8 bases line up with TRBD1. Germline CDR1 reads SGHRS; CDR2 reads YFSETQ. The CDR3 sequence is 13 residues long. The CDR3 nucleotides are TGCGCCAGCAGCCCAGGGGGCGAATATGACTACACCTTC. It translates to CASSPGGEYDYTF.

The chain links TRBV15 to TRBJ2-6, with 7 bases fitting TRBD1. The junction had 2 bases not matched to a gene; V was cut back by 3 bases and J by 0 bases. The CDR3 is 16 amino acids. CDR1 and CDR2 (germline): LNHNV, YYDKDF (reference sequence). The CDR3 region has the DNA TGTGCCACCAGCAGGGGACAGAGCTCTGGGGCCAACGTCCTGACTTTC. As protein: CATSRGQSSGANVLTF.

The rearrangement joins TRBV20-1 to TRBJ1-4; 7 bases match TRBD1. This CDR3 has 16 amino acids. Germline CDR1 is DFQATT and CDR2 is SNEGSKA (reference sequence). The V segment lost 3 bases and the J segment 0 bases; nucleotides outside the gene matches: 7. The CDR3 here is CSARVTGKATNEKLFF. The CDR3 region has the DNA TGCAGTGCTAGGGTGACAGGGAAGGCAACTAATGAAAAACTGTTTTTT.

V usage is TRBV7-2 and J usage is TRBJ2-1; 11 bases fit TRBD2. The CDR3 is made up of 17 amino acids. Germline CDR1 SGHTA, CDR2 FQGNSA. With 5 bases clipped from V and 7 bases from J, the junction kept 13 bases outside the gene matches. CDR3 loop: CASSPFLAGGIGNEQFF. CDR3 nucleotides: TGTGCCAGCAGCCCATTCCTAGCGGGGGGTATCGGTAATGAGCAGTTCTTC.

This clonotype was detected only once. The CDR3 coding sequence is TGTGCCAGCAGGACCGGGACTAGCGGGGTCTATGAGCAGTTCTTC. It is translated as CASRTGTSGVYEQFF. The J gene is TRBJ2-5, the V gene TRBV9, with 13 bases identical to TRBD2. The J call may be mistaken, given a closer DNA end match to TRBJ2-1. CDR3 length equals 15 residues. The germline CDR1 and CDR2 sequences are SGDLS and YYNGEE.

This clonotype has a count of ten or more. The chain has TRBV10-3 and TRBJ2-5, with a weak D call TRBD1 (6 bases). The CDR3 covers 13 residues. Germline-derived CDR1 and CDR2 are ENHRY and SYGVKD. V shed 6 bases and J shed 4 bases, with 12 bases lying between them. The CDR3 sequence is CAIRIQGAETQYF. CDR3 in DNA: TGTGCCATCAGGATACAGGGAGCAGAGACCCAGTACTTC.

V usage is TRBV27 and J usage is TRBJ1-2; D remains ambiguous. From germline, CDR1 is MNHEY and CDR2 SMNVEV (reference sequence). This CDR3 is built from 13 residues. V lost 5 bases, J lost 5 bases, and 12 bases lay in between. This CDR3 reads CASSQSGPYGYTF. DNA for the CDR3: TGTGCCAGCAGTCAGTCCGGTCCGTATGGCTACACCTTC.

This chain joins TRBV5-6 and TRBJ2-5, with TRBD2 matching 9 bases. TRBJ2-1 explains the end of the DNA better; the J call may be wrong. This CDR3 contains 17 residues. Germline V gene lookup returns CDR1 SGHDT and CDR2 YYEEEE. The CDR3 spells CASSLEVRTSEADEQFF. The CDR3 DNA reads TGTGCCAGCAGCTTGGAGGTAAGGACTAGCGAGGCCGATGAGCAGTTCTTC.

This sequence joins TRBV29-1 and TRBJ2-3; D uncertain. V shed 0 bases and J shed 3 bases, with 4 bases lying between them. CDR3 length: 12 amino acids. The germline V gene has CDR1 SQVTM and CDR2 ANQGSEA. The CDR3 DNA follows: TGCAGCGTTGAAGAGGATACAGATACGCAGTATTTT. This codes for CSVEEDTDTQYF.